These T cell receptor beta chains were read from a single sample in a study of cytomegalovirus exposure and HLA in healthy donors. Data came from immunoSEQ multiplex PCR; TCRdb stores just in-frame clones and leaves some out. The sample table includes about 150,000 clones. Material: PBMCs. These receptors came from a young man in good health and CMV-seronegative. The CDR3 runs from the conserved cysteine through the conserved F or W.

J gene: TRBJ2-3; V gene: TRBV5-1; CDR3 protein: CASSSGLAGMDTQYF
J gene: TRBJ1-5; V gene: TRBV12-5; CDR3 protein: CASGEDRGLIQPQHF
J gene: TRBJ1-1; V gene: TRBV5-1; CDR3 protein: CASSWTGTANTEAFF
J gene: TRBJ2-3; V gene: TRBV28; CDR3 protein: CASETSGKRYTQYF
J gene: TRBJ1-1; V gene: TRBV11-1; CDR3 protein: CASSPDRETTEAFF
J gene: TRBJ2-6; V gene: TRBV19; CDR3 protein: CASSRATGPSGANVLTF
J gene: TRBJ1-2; V gene: TRBV4-2; CDR3 protein: CASSQAEGLQGYTF
J gene: TRBJ1-3; V gene: TRBV5-6; CDR3 protein: CASRRDRSSGNTIYF
J gene: TRBJ2-3; V gene: TRBV5-1; CDR3 protein: CASSWSDTQYF
J gene: TRBJ2-2; V gene: TRBV7-2; CDR3 protein: CASGGWASGNTGELFF
J gene: TRBJ2-1; V gene: TRBV7-2; CDR3 protein: CASSPRLAGGGEQFF
J gene: TRBJ1-1; V gene: TRBV28; CDR3 protein: CAGTDRANEAFF
J gene: TRBJ1-5; V gene: TRBV2; CDR3 protein: CASSEVTGGSGQPQHF
J gene: TRBJ2-7; V gene: TRBV19; CDR3 protein: CASSMRMSSYEQYF
J gene: TRBJ2-3; V gene: TRBV5-5; CDR3 protein: CASSLIAGGPASTDTQYF
J gene: TRBJ1-2; V gene: TRBV11-2; CDR3 protein: CASSPPAGNYGYTF
J gene: TRBJ2-7; V gene: TRBV6-1; CDR3 protein: CASSDFFSYEQYF
J gene: TRBJ2-7; V gene: TRBV7-2; CDR3 protein: CASSTMTSGMEQYF
J gene: TRBJ2-5; V gene: TRBV19; CDR3 protein: CASSAGLAGHRQETQYF
J gene: TRBJ1-1; V gene: TRBV7-8; CDR3 protein: CASSLWGRGRSGDTEAFF
J gene: TRBJ1-5; V gene: TRBV6-5; CDR3 protein: CASRQGYSNQPQHF
J gene: TRBJ2-3; V gene: TRBV6-5; CDR3 protein: CASKISGIGTDTQYF
J gene: TRBJ1-5; V gene: TRBV28; CDR3 protein: CASNMDSPVFNQPQHF
J gene: TRBJ1-1; V gene: TRBV29-1; CDR3 protein: CSVDKDRGPPEAFF
J gene: TRBJ1-1; V gene: TRBV5-1; CDR3 protein: CASSLRQSNTEAFF
J gene: TRBJ1-1; V gene: TRBV28; CDR3 protein: CASSPRKTDNTEAFF
J gene: TRBJ2-5; V gene: TRBV10-1; CDR3 protein: CASSPGLAGAETQYF
J gene: TRBJ2-2; V gene: TRBV6-6; CDR3 protein: CASSYLESLAGELFF
J gene: TRBJ1-2; V gene: TRBV28; CDR3 protein: CASSLARRAGYTF
J gene: TRBJ1-5; V gene: TRBV7-2; CDR3 protein: CASSLRTGVDQPQHF
J gene: TRBJ2-7; V gene: TRBV7-2; CDR3 protein: CASSLVDTAGANF
J gene: TRBJ1-1; V gene: TRBV19; CDR3 protein: CASSIPTGEPNTEAFF
J gene: TRBJ1-1; V gene: TRBV11-3; CDR3 protein: CASSPLSRNTEAFF
J gene: TRBJ2-7; V gene: TRBV2; CDR3 protein: CASRTGTRSNEQYF
J gene: TRBJ2-7; V gene: TRBV29-1; CDR3 protein: CSVEGLAGYEQYF
J gene: TRBJ1-5; V gene: TRBV12-1; CDR3 protein: CASLRDRGRNQPQHF
J gene: TRBJ2-3; V gene: TRBV11-2; CDR3 protein: CASSPTSGTPDTQYF
J gene: TRBJ2-1; V gene: TRBV5-1; CDR3 protein: CASEKGTSGRSGYNEQFF
J gene: TRBJ2-5; V gene: TRBV7-9; CDR3 protein: CASSLKWQLAGQETQYF
J gene: TRBJ1-3; V gene: TRBV7-9; CDR3 protein: CASSSAGSAGNTIYF
J gene: TRBJ2-7; V gene: TRBV19; CDR3 protein: CASSPRGSYEQYF
J gene: TRBJ1-2; V gene: TRBV7-2; CDR3 protein: CASSLAEGRIHGYTF
J gene: TRBJ2-5; V gene: TRBV4-2; CDR3 protein: CASSQAYSAGSPQETQYF
J gene: TRBJ1-2; V gene: TRBV7-2; CDR3 protein: CASSPDRGGYGYTF
J gene: TRBJ2-5; V gene: TRBV7-2; CDR3 protein: CASKIKIDEAQYF
J gene: TRBJ1-2; V gene: TRBV2; CDR3 protein: CASSEGGRGYTF
J gene: TRBJ2-1; V gene: TRBV11-3; CDR3 protein: CASRWSGENYNEQFF
J gene: TRBJ1-2; V gene: TRBV10-1; CDR3 protein: CAGSSTRGTGYTF
J gene: TRBJ1-4; V gene: TRBV29-1; CDR3 protein: CSAFTTGSNEKLFF
J gene: TRBJ2-7; V gene: TRBV7-6; CDR3 protein: CASSFGRDYEQYF
J gene: -; V gene: TRBV10-1; CDR3 protein: CARNEQYF
J gene: TRBJ1-2; V gene: TRBV28; CDR3 protein: CASSTSRDGYTF
J gene: TRBJ1-5; V gene: TRBV6-5; CDR3 protein: CATARDSNQPQHF
J gene: TRBJ2-3; V gene: TRBV19; CDR3 protein: CASSIQGAEGAQYF